Listed below are T cell receptor beta chains from one sample, sequenced in a study of T-cell reconstitution after alpha-beta-depleted transplantation in children. Each CDR3 protein is one row after TCRdb ran MiXCR on the PCR reads. The table lists over 200,000 distinct CDR3 sequences, roughly 10% of them singletons. The input for sequencing was PBMCs, taken before TCRalphabeta/CD19-depleted stem cell transplant. The receptors originated from a child in the first two years of life with acute myeloid leukemia, due to receive a stem cell transplant. The CDR3 runs from the conserved cysteine through the conserved F or W. The order of the fields is V gene, D gene, CDR3 protein. A D gene is named only where the DNA matches it firmly.

>TRBV5-1|-
CASSIQTANTGELFF
>TRBV5-1|TRBD2
CAGSLAGDTGELFF
>TRBV7-9|TRBD1
CASSAGQGMEKLFF
>TRBV5-5|TRBD2
CASSAPGGGAETQYF
>TRBV5-6|-
CASSSPGLNYNEQFF
>TRBV11-2|-
CASRNSGTPIEQYF
>TRBV20-1|-
CSAPLGVGTEAFF
>TRBV20-1|TRBD2
CSARIGGRLRADTQYF
>TRBV11-2|-
CASSPRQGGGAKNIQYF
>TRBV28|-
CATSAGTLNEQFF
>TRBV28|-
CASSQGQYEQYF
>TRBV7-9|-
CASSWVRGQETQYF
>TRBV5-6|-
CASSLLSGEHGYTF
>TRBV12-3/TRBV12-4|-
CASSLGRTYYEQYF
>TRBV10-3|-
CATGTAYGYTF
>TRBV20-1|-
CSAPRDRTDTQYF
>TRBV29-1|-
CSVGGPTFPRPEQLF
>TRBV7-2|-
CASSTGFYEQYF
>TRBV7-9|-
CASSLVTGNTGELFF
>TRBV20-1|-
CSATTVLAADTQYF
>TRBV12-3/TRBV12-4|TRBD1
CASSPKQGVGYGYTF
>TRBV23-1|TRBD1
CASSETGLTYEQYF
>TRBV3-1|-
CASSQDSARYNYGYTF
>TRBV7-2|-
CASSFSSSRTRRSPLHF
>TRBV7-9|-
CASSSQDGEAFF
>TRBV7-8|TRBD1
CASRTLGQGAGETQYF
>TRBV2|-
CASTNNGGQPQHF
>TRBV10-2|-
CASSEMDTGRPQHF
>TRBV7-2|-
CASSLAWGTGQPQHF
>TRBV4-1|TRBD2
CASSQSGLAGGSSYNEQFF
>TRBV7-2|TRBD2
CASSPTNRGVNIQYF
>TRBV2|-
CARIMGGSGNTEAFF
>TRBV7-9|-
CASVRGDEQFF
>TRBV6-1|TRBD1
CASSVGQGRAGELFF
>TRBV29-1|-
CSVEDREVNTEAFF
>TRBV20-1|TRBD2
CSARTTSGSYEQYF
>TRBV12-3/TRBV12-4|-
CASSVDSPYQPQHF
>TRBV19|-
CASSIDQKQPYNEQFF
>TRBV6-5|TRBD1
CASSYPGQGEKLFF
>TRBV5-6|-
CASSSWGEQYF
>TRBV20-1|-
CSAQGQGREQPQHF
>TRBV20-1|TRBD1
CSARRGPLEQYF
>TRBV2|-
CASREDSRSYF
>TRBV19|-
CASVWGLGNTGELFF
>TRBV6-6|-
CANVDVSYEQYF
>TRBV28|-
CASNLPSSVYEQYF
>TRBV29-1|TRBD1
CSVGTGGYNEQFF
>TRBV7-2|-
CASSLAAETSYEQYF
>TRBV29-1|TRBD2
CSVESGLAGAQQFF
>TRBV6-5|-
CASTHVWYQQFF
>TRBV7-9|-
CASSLLSGTEAFF